This is a list of T cell receptor beta chains from one sample in a study of blood T cells in healthy people across ages. Each CDR3 protein gets one entry after TCRdb re-called the 5' RACE reads with MiXCR. The sample holds 650,000 to 950,000 distinct CDR3 sequences, 44% seen once. Sample: blood. These receptors were collected from a man in his 60s in good health. Both conserved end residues are part of each CDR3. A D gene is named only where the DNA matches it firmly. Not every row has a clone size; where given, it reads once, few, many or a size class.

CDR3 DNA	CDR3 protein	clone size	V gene	J gene	D gene
TGCAGTGCTAGAGGCCAAGAGACCCAGTACTTC	CSARGQETQYF	few	TRBV20-1	TRBJ2-5	NA
TGTGCCAGCAGCCTAGACAGTCCGGGGCTCTATGGCTACACCTTC	CASSLDSPGLYGYTF	NA	TRBV14	TRBJ1-2	NA
TGTGCCAGCAGCTTGGTGATAGAGCCCTACGAGCAGTACTTC	CASSLVIEPYEQYF	NA	TRBV5-5	TRBJ2-7	NA
TGTGCCAGCAGTCAGACAGGGGCTAATTCACCCCTCCACTTT	CASSQTGANSPLHF	once	TRBV12-3/TRBV12-4	TRBJ1-6	TRBD1
TGTGCCAGCAGTTTAGTGAGGGGGTTTGTGGAAAAACTGTTTTTT	CASSLVRGFVEKLFF	NA	TRBV12-3/TRBV12-4	TRBJ1-4	NA
TGTGCCAGCAGTTCCGGACTAACGGGCTGGGGAGATACGCAGTATTTT	CASSSGLTGWGDTQYF	NA	TRBV12-3/TRBV12-4	TRBJ2-3	NA
TGCGCCAGCAGCTTGGATCCGAACTACGAGCAGTACTTC	CASSLDPNYEQYF	NA	TRBV5-1	TRBJ2-7	NA
TGCGGGACGGTACAAGGCACTAATCAGCCCCAGCATTTT	CGTVQGTNQPQHF	few	TRBV20-1	TRBJ1-5	NA
TGCAGCGTTGAAGAGGGAGGGGCCGGGAACATTCAGTACTTC	CSVEEGGAGNIQYF	few	TRBV29-1	TRBJ2-4	TRBD2
TGCAGCGTTGACCTAAGTAGCACAGATACGCAGTATTTT	CSVDLSSTDTQYF	NA	TRBV29-1	TRBJ2-3	NA
TGCAGTGCTAGAGACAGGGGTGAGGAGTGGCACGAGCAGTACTTC	CSARDRGEEWHEQYF	few	TRBV20-1	TRBJ2-7	NA
TGTGCCAGCGCCCTGGGGGATTTGAACACTGAAGCTTTCTTT	CASALGDLNTEAFF	few	TRBV6-6	TRBJ1-1	NA
TGCAGCGGGAAAGGGGCGAACTACGAGCAGTACTTC	CSGKGANYEQYF	NA	TRBV29-1	TRBJ2-7	NA
TGTGCCAGCAGCTTACCCGGACTAGTATCCTACAATGAGCAGTTCTTC	CASSLPGLVSYNEQFF	NA	TRBV13	TRBJ2-1	TRBD2